This T cell receptor (beta chain) comes out of a study of beta chain features in type 1 diabetes. Reverse transcribing all isolated RNA meant expressed TCRB transcripts were sequenced. Sequencing was performed with immunoSEQ multiplex PCR; in TCRdb, only in-frame clones are kept and a portion is missing. The data contain more than 150,000 clones, about 13% of them singletons. The CDR3 consists of 15 residues. V lost 5 bases to trimming and J lost 7 bases, with 17 bases between them. Germline assignment: CDR1 SGHTA and CDR2 FQGNSA. This clone was observed a handful of times. Its target is not known. Study-wide results and limits: Relative to healthy donors, patients appeared to have naive, central memory and Treg TCRB repertoires that were more similar. VDJ junctions sequenced from type 1 diabetes patients showed fewer insertions and more deletions.

Sampling consisted of one heparinised blood draw per donor, averaging around 120 mL. Each sorted population was over 98% pure. The origin of this receptor is a woman between 18 and 29 years old in good health. The sample was central memory CD4+ T cells from blood. This chain uses TRBV7-2 with TRBJ1-4; the D gene is possibly TRBD1 (5 bases). CDR3 sequence reads: CASSAQGQGAEKLFF. DNA of the CDR3: TGTGCCAGCAGCGCCCAAGGGCAGGGTGCTGAAAAACTGTTTTTT.